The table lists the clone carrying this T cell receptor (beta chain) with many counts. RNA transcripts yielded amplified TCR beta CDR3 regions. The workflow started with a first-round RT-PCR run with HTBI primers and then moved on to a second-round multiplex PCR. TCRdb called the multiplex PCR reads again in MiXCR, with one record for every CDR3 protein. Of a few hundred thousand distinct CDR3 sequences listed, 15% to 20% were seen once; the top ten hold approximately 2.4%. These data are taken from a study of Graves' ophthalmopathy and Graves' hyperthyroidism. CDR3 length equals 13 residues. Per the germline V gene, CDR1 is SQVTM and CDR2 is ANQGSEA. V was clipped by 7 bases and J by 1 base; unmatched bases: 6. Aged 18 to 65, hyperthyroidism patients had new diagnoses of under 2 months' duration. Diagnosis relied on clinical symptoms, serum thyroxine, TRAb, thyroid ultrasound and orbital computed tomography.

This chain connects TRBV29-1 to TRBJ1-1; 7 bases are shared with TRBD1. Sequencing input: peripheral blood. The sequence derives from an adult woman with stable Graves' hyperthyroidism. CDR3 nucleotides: TGCAGCGCCATGACAGGGAGGAACACTGAAGCTTTCTTT. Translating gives CSAMTGRNTEAFF.